This note documents a single T cell receptor (beta chain) sequence. These data come from a study of technical replicates of blood from a few donors. Produced via immunoSEQ multiplex PCR; TCRdb's table is partial and in-frame only. Among tens of thousands of clones listed, just under 95% were seen once. The CDR3 is 15 residues long. Per germline, CDR1 MNHNY and CDR2 SVGAGI (reference sequence). V trimming: 3 bases; J trimming: 5 bases; junction bases outside the gene matches: 8. The TCR sequence derives from a human donor in good health. Sequencing was carried out using T cells isolated from PBMCs. This sequence joins TRBV6-6 and TRBJ2-7; 9 bases are a match to TRBD2. The CDR3 DNA follows: TGTGCCAGCAGTTATCTCGGGACTAGCACCCACGAGCAGTACTTC. Protein: CASSYLGTSTHEQYF.